The source of this T cell receptor beta chain is a study of control samples from healthy donors and cancer patients. This CDR3 is 13 amino acids long. Looked up from germline, CDR1 is MNHEY and CDR2 is SVGAGI. The V end was cut by 10 bases, the J end by 2 bases, with 14 bases between. Clones were read by immunoSEQ multiplex PCR, and TCRdb kept only the in-frame ones, dropping some. The sample lists approximately 180,000 clones; 75% to 95% were seen once. The sequencing input was blood. The rearrangement uses TRBV6-5 and TRBJ1-2, with a tentative D call TRBD1 (5 bases). The sequence was collected from a woman in her 40s in good health. The CDR3 reads CATTRGVNYGYTF. DNA of the CDR3: TGTGCCACAACGCGGGGGGTAAACTATGGCTACACCTTC.